Included here is one T cell receptor beta chain sequence, with context. Original processing notes: Reference gene primer amplification gave estimated nucleated cell counts. Generated by immunoSEQ multiplex PCR, the TCRdb table keeps only in-frame clones and is missing some. Clone size and V and J calls were adopted from that table, with D and trimming inferred from the DNA. The sample records roughly 250,000 clones, around 86% being singletons. This sample stems from a study of blood T cell repertoires in COVID-19. Study summary: Sources were T cells, B-cell-depleted T cells, or PBMCs; the material itself was cDNA or gDNA.

The CDR3 runs 14 residues. CDR1 is SNHLY, CDR2 FYNNEI, per germline. V was pared by 6 bases and J by 1 base, with 12 bases between. The recovered donors of Cohort 3 showed two negative PCRs, clearance, or symptom resolution. This clonotype was sampled from a woman between 50 and 59 years old who had recovered from COVID-19. The source material was PBMCs or T cells enriched from blood (not recorded which). The chain joins TRBV2 to TRBJ1-1; D unresolved. The CDR3 bases are TGTGCCAGCAGACCCCGTGAGGGGAACACTGAAGCTTTCTTT. The encoded protein is CASRPREGNTEAFF.